What follows are 15 T cell receptor beta chains derived from one specimen sequenced in a study of shared clonotypes between healthy human individuals. Libraries were prepared by immunoSEQ multiplex PCR; TCRdb keeps only in-frame clonotypes and omits some of them. Here the sample spans around 300,000 clones, more than 75% being singletons. Material: memory CD8+ T cells sorted from blood. Stated subset: CD45RO+ cells pooled with CCR7-negative TemRA cells. The receptors derive from a young man in good health.

This chain joins TRBV4-1 and TRBJ2-1; D is possibly TRBD2 (6 bases). The length of the CDR3 is 16 residues. V was shortened by 1 base and J by 0 bases, with 10 bases between the two germline ends. Germline CDR1 MGHRA, CDR2 YSYEKL. This CDR3 reads CASSQGAGISYNEQFF. As DNA, the CDR3 is TGCGCCAGCAGCCAAGGGGCGGGAATCTCCTACAATGAGCAGTTCTTC.

A few counts support this clone. The sample contains more than one DNA sequence encoding this CDR3. This chain connects TRBV13 to TRBJ1-2; the D is unclear. V lost 6 bases and J lost 4, with 12 bases in between. The CDR3 contains 13 residues. Germline CDR1 is PRHDT and CDR2 is FYEKMQ (reference sequence). The CDR3 here is CASSSDRAYGYTF. The CDR3, as DNA: TGTGCCAGCAGTTCGGACCGCGCCTATGGCTACACCTTC.

The chain uses TRBV7-9 and TRBJ2-3; D is unclear. CDR3 length: 17 amino acids. The germline V gene encodes CDR1 SEHNR and CDR2 FQNEAQ (reference sequence). V shed 1 base and J shed 0 bases, with 14 bases lying between them. For the CDR3, the DNA is TGTGCCAGCAGCTTAGTAGGGCCAAATCCTAGCACAGATACGCAGTATTTT. This encodes CASSLVGPNPSTDTQYF. The whole variable domain, remainder taken from reference TRBV7-9 and TRBJ2-3, is DTGVSQNPRHKITKRGQNVTFRCDPISEHNRLYWYRQTLGQGPEFLTYFQNEAQLEKSRLLSDRFSAERPKGSFSTLEIQRTEQGDSAMYLCASSLVGPNPSTDTQYFGPGTRLTVL.

The gene calls are TRBV7-3 and TRBJ2-7; 7 bases line up with TRBD2. The CDR3 loop spans 13 amino acids. Germline values: CDR1 SGHTA, CDR2 FQGTGA. Trimming removed 6 bases from V and 6 bases from J; junction bases left unmatched: 8. The CDR3 DNA reads as TGTGCCAGCAGTCTCCGGGACTATGGCGAGCAGTACTTC. This sequence encodes CASSLRDYGEQYF.

In DNA form, the CDR3 reads TGTGCCAGCAGCTCCCCCCCTTTCGCGCGGGAGGGGGAAGATACGCAGTATTTT. It yields the protein CASSSPPFAREGEDTQYF. The chain joins TRBV7-9 to TRBJ2-3; 9 positions agree with TRBD2. CDR3 length equals 18 residues. CDR1 SEHNR and CDR2 FQNEAQ come from the germline V gene (reference sequence). Unmatched junction bases numbered 16, after V lost 4 bases and J lost 5 bases.

This chain joins TRBV19 and TRBJ2-1, with TRBD1 matching 7 bases. This CDR3 is 13 amino acids long. The junction had 3 bases not matched to a gene; V was cut back by 4 bases and J by 6 bases. Per the germline V gene, CDR1 is LNHDA and CDR2 is SQIVND (reference sequence). The CDR3 reads CASSSWTGNEQFF. The CDR3 region has the DNA TGTGCCAGTAGTAGCTGGACAGGCAATGAGCAGTTCTTC. Supplemented by reference TRBV19 and TRBJ2-1, the full variable domain reads DGGITQSPKYLFRKEGQNVTLSCEQNLNHDAMYWYRQDPGQGLRLIYYSQIVNDFQKGDIAEGYSVSREKKESFPLTVTSAQKNPTAFYLCASSSWTGNEQFFGPGTRLTVL.

This clone came up a few times. V gene TRBV4-1 combines with J gene TRBJ2-1; D not resolved. Trimming left V 4 bases short and J 1 base short, with 8 bases between. The CDR3 is 14 residues long. Germline CDR1 and CDR2: MGHRA and YSYEKL. The CDR3 DNA reads TGCGCCAGCAGCCCGCCGGTATCCTACAATGAGCAGTTCTTC. This encodes CASSPPVSYNEQFF.

CDR3 DNA sequence: TGTGCCAGCAGTTACCGCAACCAGCATCCCCAGCATTTT. It is translated as CASSYRNQHPQHF. The J gene is TRBJ1-5, the V gene TRBV6-6; no definite D call. This CDR3 has 13 residues. CDR1 is MNHNY and CDR2 is SVGAGI in the germline V gene (reference sequence). V shed 2 bases and J shed 10 bases, with 12 bases lying between them.

The gene calls are TRBV6-5 and TRBJ2-7; D is possibly TRBD1 (6 bases). The CDR3 consists of 14 residues. The germline V gene has CDR1 MNHEY and CDR2 SVGAGI. V was shortened by 3 bases and J by 1 base, with 10 bases between the two germline ends. The CDR3: CASSYEQGSYEQYF. As DNA, the CDR3 is TGTGCCAGCAGTTATGAACAGGGTTCCTACGAGCAGTACTTC.

This chain uses TRBV5-1 with TRBJ2-5; D is unclear. CDR1 and CDR2 from the germline V gene are SGHRS and YFSETQ. The CDR3 length is 12 residues. Between the trimmed V and J ends, which lost 0 bases and 5 bases, there was a span of 5 bases. This CDR3 reads CASSLVWETQYF. The CDR3 bases are TGCGCCAGCAGCTTGGTGTGGGAGACCCAGTACTTC.

The chain employs TRBV4-1 and TRBJ1-4; D is ambiguous. Trimming shortened V by 7 bases and J by 3 bases, and 18 bases separated the two germline ends. Germline V gene sequence: CDR1 MGHRA, CDR2 YSYEKL. The CDR3 extends over 16 amino acids. The CDR3 reads CASIAQTSRSNEKLFF. CDR3 sequence (DNA): TGCGCCAGCATTGCACAGACTAGTAGGTCTAATGAAAAACTGTTTTTT.

V gene TRBV14 combines with J gene TRBJ1-1; perhaps TRBD1 as D (6 bases). Germline V CDR1 and CDR2: SGHDN, FVKESK. The germline V and J ends were trimmed by 0 bases and 0 bases, with 11 bases remaining between them. This CDR3 region has 16 residues. CDR3 bases: TGTGCCAGCAGCCAAGATTGGGGGCTGCTGAACACTGAAGCTTTCTTT. Encoded protein: CASSQDWGLLNTEAFF.

V and J are TRBV5-6 and TRBJ1-1, with D perhaps matching TRBD1 (6 bases). From germline, CDR1 is SGHDT and CDR2 YYEEEE. The V and J ends lost 6 bases and 5 bases respectively, with 14 bases between them. This CDR3 has 13 residues. CDR3 protein: CASNSGGLTEAFF. The CDR3 bases are TGTGCCAGCAACTCGGGGGGGCTTACTGAAGCTTTCTTT.

This rearrangement joins TRBV5-1 to TRBJ2-3; weak D call: TRBD1 (6 bases). With 5 bases removed from V and 0 bases from J, the gap between germline ends came to 13 bases. The CDR3 is made up of 15 amino acids. Germline CDR1 is SGHRS and CDR2 is YFSETQ. The CDR3 nucleotides are TGCGCCAGCAGTGACGACAGGTCTAGCACAGATACGCAGTATTTT. This translates into CASSDDRSSTDTQYF.

The chain's CDR3 is CAWSGRKGQASGNTIYF. CDR3 bases: TGTGCCTGGAGCGGCAGAAAAGGACAGGCGTCCGGAAACACCATATATTTT. The chain links TRBV30 to TRBJ1-3, with 7 bases that match TRBD1. V lost 3 bases, J lost 4 bases, and 15 bases stayed unmatched. CDR3 length equals 17 residues. Germline V CDR1 and CDR2: GTSNPN, SVGIG (reference sequence).